There are a few counts of the clone carrying this T cell receptor (beta chain). One entry per CDR3 protein results from TCRdb running MiXCR on the RT-PCR reads. The table records hundreds of thousands of distinct CDR3 sequences, 14% of them present only once. Germline-derived CDR1 and CDR2 are ENHRY and SYGVKD. The CDR3 sequence is 15 residues long. J lost 1 base, V lost 4 bases, and 1 base had no gene match. The data belong to a study of response to subunit inactivated influenza vaccine. The receptor was isolated from a man aged 50 or older who received an inactivated influenza vaccine. This specimen consisted of PBMCs from blood, obtained 14 to 15 days before vaccination. The chain employs TRBV10-3 and TRBJ2-1, with 10 bases that match TRBD1. CDR3: CAISVGQGSYNEQFF. The CDR3 nucleotides read TGTGCCATCAGTGTGGGACAGGGGTCCTACAATGAGCAGTTCTTC.